This TCR beta chain is from a study of beta chain features in type 1 diabetes. About the study: Patients were similar to healthy donors in age and gender (as well as in cell yields).

Points from the study as a whole: Insertions were fewer and deletions more numerous at VDJ junctions in type 1 diabetes patients. Any role of HLA type in TCRB rearrangement remained unresolved here. It was among patients, rather than healthy donors, that naive, central memory and Treg TCRB repertoires appeared more similar.

Expressed TCRB transcripts were sequenced because the entire RNA isolate underwent reverse transcription. Assay: immunoSEQ multiplex PCR; the TCRdb copy retains only in-frame clones and omits some. The sample records 150,000 to 180,000 clones, 8.1% being singletons. This clone was seen a handful of times. Its target is unknown. Losses at the gene ends were 7 bases for V and 0 bases for J; bases not matched to a gene: 6. The germline gives CDR1 SQVTM, CDR2 ANQGSEA. The CDR3 is made up of 14 amino acids. Sequencing was carried out using central memory CD4+ T cells from blood. The origin of this receptor is a man aged 18 to 29 in good health. The chain is built from TRBV29-1 and TRBJ1-5; 7 bases fit TRBD1. The CDR3 protein is CSAGTADSNQPQHF. The CDR3 DNA reads TGCAGCGCCGGGACAGCAGATAGCAATCAGCCCCAGCATTTT.